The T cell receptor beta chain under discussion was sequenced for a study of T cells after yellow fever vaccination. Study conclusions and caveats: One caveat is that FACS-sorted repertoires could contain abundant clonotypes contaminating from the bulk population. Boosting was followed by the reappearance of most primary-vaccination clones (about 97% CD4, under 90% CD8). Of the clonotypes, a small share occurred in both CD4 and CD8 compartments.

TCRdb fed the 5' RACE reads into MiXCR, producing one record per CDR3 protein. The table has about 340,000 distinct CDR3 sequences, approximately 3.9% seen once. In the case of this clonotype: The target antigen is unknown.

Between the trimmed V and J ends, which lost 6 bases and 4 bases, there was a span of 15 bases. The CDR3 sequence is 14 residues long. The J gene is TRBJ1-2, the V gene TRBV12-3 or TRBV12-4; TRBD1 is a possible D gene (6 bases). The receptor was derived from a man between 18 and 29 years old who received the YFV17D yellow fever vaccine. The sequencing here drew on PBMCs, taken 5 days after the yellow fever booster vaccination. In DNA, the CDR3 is TGTGCCAGCAGAAATACAGGGATAGGCTATGGCTACACCTTC. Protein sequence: CASRNTGIGYGYTF.